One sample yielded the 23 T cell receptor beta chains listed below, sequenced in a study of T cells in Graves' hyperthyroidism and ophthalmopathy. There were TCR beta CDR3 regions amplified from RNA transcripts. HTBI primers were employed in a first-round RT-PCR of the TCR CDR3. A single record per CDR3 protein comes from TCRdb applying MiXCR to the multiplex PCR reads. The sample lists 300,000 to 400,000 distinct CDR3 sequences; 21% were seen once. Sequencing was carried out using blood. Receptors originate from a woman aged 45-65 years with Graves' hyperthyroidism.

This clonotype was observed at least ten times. This chain's CDR3 is CASSNYRRYNEQFF. Written as DNA, the CDR3 is TGTGCCAGCAGCAACTACCGCCGATACAATGAGCAGTTCTTC. The V and J genes are TRBV14 and TRBJ2-1; D gene unclear. The V end lost 5 bases, the J end lost 4 bases, and 12 bases lay between the germline ends. The V gene's germline CDR1 is SGHDN and CDR2 FVKESK. CDR3 size: 14 residues.

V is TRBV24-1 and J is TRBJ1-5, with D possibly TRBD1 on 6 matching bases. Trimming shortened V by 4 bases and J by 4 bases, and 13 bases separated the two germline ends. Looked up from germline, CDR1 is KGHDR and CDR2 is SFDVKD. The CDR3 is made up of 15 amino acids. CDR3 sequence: CATSESGTTNQPQHF. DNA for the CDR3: TGTGCCACCAGTGAGTCCGGGACAACAAATCAGCCCCAGCATTTT.

The CDR3 loop reads CVRRLLFSWNTEAFF. The CDR3 nucleotides read TGTGTCAGGAGGCTTTTATTTAGTTGGAACACTGAAGCTTTCTTT. The rearrangement joins TRBV28 to TRBJ1-1; D gene ambiguous. Germline lookup yields CDR1 MDHEN and CDR2 SYDVKM. The CDR3 covers 15 residues.

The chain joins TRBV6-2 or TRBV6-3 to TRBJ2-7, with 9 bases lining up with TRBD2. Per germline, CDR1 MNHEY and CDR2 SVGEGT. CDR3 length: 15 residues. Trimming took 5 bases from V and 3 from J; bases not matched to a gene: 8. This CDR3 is CASSLIAGDIYEQYF. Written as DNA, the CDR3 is TGTGCCAGCAGTCTAATAGCGGGAGATATCTACGAGCAGTACTTC.

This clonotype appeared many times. In DNA form, the CDR3 reads TGTGCCAGCAGCCGCACGACTAGCGGGAGTGGAGATACGCAGTATTTT. It yields the protein CASSRTTSGSGDTQYF. This chain links TRBV11-2 with TRBJ2-3; 12 bases are shared with TRBD2. Germline V CDR1 and CDR2: SGHAT, FQNNGV. The V segment lost 5 bases and the J segment 5 bases; nucleotides outside the gene matches: 8. This CDR3 spans 16 amino acids. The variable domain in full, completed from reference TRBV11-2 and TRBJ2-3, reads EAGVAQSPRYKIIEKRQSVAFWCNPISGHATLYWYQQILGQGPKLLIQFQNNGVVDDSQLPKDRFSAERLKGVDSTLKIQPAKLEDSAVYLCASSRTTSGSGDTQYFGPGTRLTVL.

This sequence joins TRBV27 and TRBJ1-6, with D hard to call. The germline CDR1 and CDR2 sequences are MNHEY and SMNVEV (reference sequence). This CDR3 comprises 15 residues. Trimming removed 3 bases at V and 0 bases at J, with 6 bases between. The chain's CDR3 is CASSFFGSYNSPLHF. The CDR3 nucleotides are TGTGCCAGCAGTTTTTTTGGCTCCTATAATTCACCCCTCCACTTT.

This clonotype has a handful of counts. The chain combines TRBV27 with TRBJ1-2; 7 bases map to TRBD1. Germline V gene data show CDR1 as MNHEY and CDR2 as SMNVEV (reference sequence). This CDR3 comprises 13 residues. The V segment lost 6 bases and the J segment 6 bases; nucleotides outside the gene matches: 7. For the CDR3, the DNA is TGTGCCAGCAGCCACAGGGGAGGTGATGGCTACACCTTC. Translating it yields CASSHRGGDGYTF.

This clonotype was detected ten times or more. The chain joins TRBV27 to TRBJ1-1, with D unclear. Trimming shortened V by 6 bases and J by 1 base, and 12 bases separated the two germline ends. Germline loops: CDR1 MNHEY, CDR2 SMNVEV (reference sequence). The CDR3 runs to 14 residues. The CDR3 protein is CASSMAPGNTEAFF. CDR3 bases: TGTGCCAGCAGCATGGCCCCCGGGAACACTGAAGCTTTCTTT.

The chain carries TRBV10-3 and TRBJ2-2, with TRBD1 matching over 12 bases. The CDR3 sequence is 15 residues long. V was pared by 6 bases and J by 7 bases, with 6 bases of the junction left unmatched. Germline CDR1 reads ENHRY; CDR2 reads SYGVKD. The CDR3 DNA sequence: TGTGCCATCAGCCCGGGACAGGGGGCGATCGGGGAGCTGTTTTTT. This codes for CAISPGQGAIGELFF.

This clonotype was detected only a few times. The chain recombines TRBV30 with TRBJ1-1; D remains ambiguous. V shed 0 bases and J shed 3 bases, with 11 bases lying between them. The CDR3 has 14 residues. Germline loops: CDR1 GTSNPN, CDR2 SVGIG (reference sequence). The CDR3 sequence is CAWSVLKGYTEAFF. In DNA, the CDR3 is TGTGCCTGGAGTGTACTTAAGGGTTACACTGAAGCTTTCTTT.

The CDR3 sequence is CATSGGRETQYF. CDR3 nucleotides: TGTGCCACCTCAGGGGGTCGGGAGACCCAGTACTTC. This chain joins TRBV28 and TRBJ2-5, with TRBD1 identical over 7 bases. Germline lookup yields CDR1 MDHEN and CDR2 SYDVKM. The junction had 7 bases not matched to a gene; V was cut back by 10 bases and J by 5 bases. CDR3 length: 12 residues.

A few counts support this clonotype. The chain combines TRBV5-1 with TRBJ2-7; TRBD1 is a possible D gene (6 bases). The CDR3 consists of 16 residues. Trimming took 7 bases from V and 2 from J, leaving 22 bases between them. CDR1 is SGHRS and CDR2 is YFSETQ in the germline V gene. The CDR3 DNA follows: TGCGCCAGCGGGGCTTCAATGGGACAACCAGCCTACGAGCAGTACTTC. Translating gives CASGASMGQPAYEQYF.

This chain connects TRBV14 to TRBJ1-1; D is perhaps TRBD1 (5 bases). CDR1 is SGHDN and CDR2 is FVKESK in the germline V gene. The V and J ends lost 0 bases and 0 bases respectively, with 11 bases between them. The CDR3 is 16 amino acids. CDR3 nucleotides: TGTGCCAGCAGCCAAGATCCAGGGCGGGTGAACACTGAAGCTTTCTTT. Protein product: CASSQDPGRVNTEAFF.

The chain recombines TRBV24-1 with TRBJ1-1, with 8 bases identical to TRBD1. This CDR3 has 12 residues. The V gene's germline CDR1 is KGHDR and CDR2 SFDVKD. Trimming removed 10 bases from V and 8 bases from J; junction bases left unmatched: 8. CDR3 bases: TGTGCCACTTCTACTCCAGGGGGCGAAGCTTTCTTT. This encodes CATSTPGGEAFF.

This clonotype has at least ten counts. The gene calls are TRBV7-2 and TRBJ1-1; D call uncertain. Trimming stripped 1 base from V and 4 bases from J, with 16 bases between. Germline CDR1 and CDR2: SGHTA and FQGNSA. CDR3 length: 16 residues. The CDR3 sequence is CASSLDPIRAVTEAFF. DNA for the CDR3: TGTGCCAGCAGCTTAGATCCGATTCGGGCAGTCACTGAAGCTTTCTTT.

The CDR3 region is CASSLSQVLNTEAFF. In nucleotides, the CDR3 is TGTGCCAGCAGTTTGTCTCAGGTGTTGAACACTGAAGCTTTCTTT. The chain combines TRBV12-3 or TRBV12-4 with TRBJ1-1, with unresolved D. There are 15 residues in the CDR3. Deletions cut 3 bases from V and 0 bases from J, with 11 bases between.

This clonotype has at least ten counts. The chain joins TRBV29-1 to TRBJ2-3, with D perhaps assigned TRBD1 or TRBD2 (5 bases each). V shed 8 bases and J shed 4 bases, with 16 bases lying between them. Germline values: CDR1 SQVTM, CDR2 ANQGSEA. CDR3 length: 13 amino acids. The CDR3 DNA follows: TGCAGCCTTGCCCCTAGCAGGGCAGATACGCAGTATTTT. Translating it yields CSLAPSRADTQYF.

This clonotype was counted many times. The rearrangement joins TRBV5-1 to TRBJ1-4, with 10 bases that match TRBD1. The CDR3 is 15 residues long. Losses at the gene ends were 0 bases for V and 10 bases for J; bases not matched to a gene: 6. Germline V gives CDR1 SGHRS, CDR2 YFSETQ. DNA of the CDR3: TGCGCCAGCAGCTTGGCCGGGACAGGGGCAGGAAAACTGTTTTTT. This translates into CASSLAGTGAGKLFF.

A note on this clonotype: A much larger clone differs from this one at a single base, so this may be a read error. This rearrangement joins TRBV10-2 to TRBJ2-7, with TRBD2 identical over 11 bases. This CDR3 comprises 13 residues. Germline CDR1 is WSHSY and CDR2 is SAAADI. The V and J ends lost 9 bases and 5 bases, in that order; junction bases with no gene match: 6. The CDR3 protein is CASTSGSGHEQYF. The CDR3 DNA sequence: TGCGCCAGTACTAGCGGGAGTGGGCACGAGCAGTACTTC.

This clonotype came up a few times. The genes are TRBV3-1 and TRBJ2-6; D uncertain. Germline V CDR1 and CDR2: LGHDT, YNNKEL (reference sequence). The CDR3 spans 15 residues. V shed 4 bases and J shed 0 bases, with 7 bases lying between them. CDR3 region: CASSRENSGANVLTF. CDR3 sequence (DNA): TGTGCCAGCAGCCGCGAAAACTCTGGGGCCAACGTCCTGACTTTC.

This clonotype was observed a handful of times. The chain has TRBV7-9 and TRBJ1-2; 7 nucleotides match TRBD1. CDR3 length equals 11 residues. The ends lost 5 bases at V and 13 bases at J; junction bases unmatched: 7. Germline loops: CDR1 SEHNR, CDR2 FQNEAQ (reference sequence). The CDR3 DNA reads TGTGCCAGCAGCAAAGGACAGGCTGCCACCTTC. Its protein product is CASSKGQAATF.

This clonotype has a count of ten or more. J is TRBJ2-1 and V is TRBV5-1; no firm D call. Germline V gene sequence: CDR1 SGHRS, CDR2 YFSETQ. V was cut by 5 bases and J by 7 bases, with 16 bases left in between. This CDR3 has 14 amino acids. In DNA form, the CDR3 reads TGCGCCAGCAGGTTCCCGGACGCTTCAAATGAGCAGTTCTTC. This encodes CASRFPDASNEQFF.

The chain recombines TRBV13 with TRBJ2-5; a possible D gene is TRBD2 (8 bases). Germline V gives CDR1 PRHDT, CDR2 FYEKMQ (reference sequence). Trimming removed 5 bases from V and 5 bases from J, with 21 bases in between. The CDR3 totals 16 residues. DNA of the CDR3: TGTGCCAGCAGCCCCGGACTAGCCCCAGGGGGGGAGACCCAGTACTTC. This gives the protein CASSPGLAPGGETQYF. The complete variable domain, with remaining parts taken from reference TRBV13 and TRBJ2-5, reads AAGVIQSPRHLIKEKRETATLKCYPIPRHDTVYWYQQGPGQDPQFLISFYEKMQSDKGSIPDRFSAQQFSDYHSELNMSSLELGDSALYFCASSPGLAPGGETQYFGPGTRLLVL.